This paragraph reports one TCR beta chain. Its antigen is not identified. The source of the sample is a study of T cell clones after liver transplantation. Study context: Samples came from ITN030ST, which attempted immunosuppression withdrawal within 2 years of liver transplantation. Post-transplant blood was tracked for graft-donor-reactive T cell clones identified in a pre-transplant mixed lymphocyte reaction. General study results and limits: Low donor cell numbers restricted donor-reactive repertoire measurement in a couple of subjects.

TCRdb's copy holds only in-frame clones and misses some; the assay was immunoSEQ multiplex PCR. The data hold about 99,000 clones, with approximately 78% observed a single time. V lost 6 bases to trimming and J lost 5 bases; unmatched junction nucleotides: 12. The CDR3 has 16 residues. CDR1 SGHTA and CDR2 FQGNSA come from the germline V gene. The genes are TRBV7-2 and TRBJ2-5; 10 nucleotides agree with TRBD1. The sequences come from CD4+ T cells from blood, collected before liver transplant. This receptor was obtained from a human donor who received a liver transplant. This CDR3 reads CASSSAGTGVLETQYF. The CDR3 nucleotides are TGTGCCAGCAGTTCAGCCGGGACAGGGGTTTTGGAGACCCAGTACTTC.